The next 23 T cell receptor beta chains were all read from a single sample in a study of CD8 T cells in Susac syndrome. RNA totalling roughly 0.5 to 1 ug underwent reverse transcription with random hexamers. Each CDR3 protein gets one entry after TCRdb re-called the immunoSEQ multiplex PCR reads with MiXCR. Among under 95,000 distinct CDR3 sequences listed, 85% to 95% were seen once. The sequenced sample was CD8+ T cells from PBMCs. The receptor set was obtained from a human donor with Susac syndrome.

CDR3 DNA: TGTGCCAGCAGCGTAGTCGGGGGGAGGGGAGAGACCCAGTACTTC. It yields the protein CASSVVGGRGETQYF. The gene calls are TRBV9 and TRBJ2-5; 7 nucleotides agree with TRBD2. The ends lost 0 bases at V and 4 bases at J; junction bases unmatched: 6. The CDR3 loop spans 15 amino acids. Germline V lookup: CDR1 SGDLS, CDR2 YYNGEE. Drawing the rest from reference TRBV9 and TRBJ2-5, the complete variable domain is DSGVTQTPKHLITATGQRVTLRCSPRSGDLSVYWYQQSLDQGLQFLIQYYNGEERAKGNILERFSAQQFPDLHSELNLSSLELGDSALYFCASSVVGGRGETQYFGPGTRLLVL.

This chain links TRBV2 with TRBJ2-3; weak D call: TRBD2 (5 bases). Germline assignment: CDR1 SNHLY and CDR2 FYNNEI. This CDR3 is 14 amino acids long. Trimming left V 3 bases short and J 1 base short, with 8 bases between. In nucleotides, the CDR3 is TGTGCCAGCAGTGACTATAGCGGCACAGATACGCAGTATTTT. Its protein product is CASSDYSGTDTQYF.

CDR3 amino acids: CASRGQATEAFF. The CDR3 bases are TGTGCCAGCCGAGGGCAGGCCACTGAAGCTTTCTTT. This chain joins TRBV25-1 and TRBJ1-1; D ambiguous. This CDR3 spans 12 amino acids. The V gene lost 8 bases and the J gene lost 4 bases, with 11 bases spanning the gap. CDR1 is MGHDK and CDR2 is SYGVNS in the germline V gene.

V gene TRBV20-1 combines with J gene TRBJ1-1; possibly TRBD1 for D (5 bases). The V end lost 6 bases, the J end lost 7 bases, and 15 bases lay between the germline ends. This CDR3 region has 12 residues. From germline, CDR1 is DFQATT and CDR2 SNEGSKA (reference sequence). The CDR3 is CSAPYGGGEAFF. The CDR3 coding sequence is TGCAGTGCCCCGTACGGGGGTGGTGAAGCTTTCTTT.

This chain joins TRBV30 and TRBJ2-1, with 8 positions matching TRBD2. The CDR3 runs to 14 residues. The germline V gene encodes CDR1 GTSNPN and CDR2 SVGIG (reference sequence). Losses at the gene ends were 4 bases for V and 7 bases for J; bases not matched to a gene: 9. In DNA form, the CDR3 reads TGTGCCTGGAATAGGGAAGCGGGAGTAAATGAGCAGTTCTTC. As protein: CAWNREAGVNEQFF.

The V call is TRBV5-4, the J call TRBJ2-3; D gene uncertain. Germline CDR1 reads SGHNT; CDR2 reads YYREEE (reference sequence). The CDR3 sequence is 13 residues long. Trimming removed 4 bases from V and 2 bases from J, with 8 bases in between. The CDR3 nucleotides read TGTGCCAGCAGCCCCCAGCCCACAGATACGCAGTATTTT. It codes for CASSPQPTDTQYF.

The V gene is TRBV20-1, the J gene TRBJ1-1, with TRBD1 as a possible D gene (5 bases). The ends were cut back, 0 bases at V and 4 bases at J, with 15 bases in the middle. This CDR3 spans 15 amino acids. CDR1 is DFQATT and CDR2 is SNEGSKA in the germline V gene (reference sequence). The CDR3 nucleotides read TGCAGTGCTAGAGATTACCGGTCCGGGGGCACTGAAGCTTTCTTT. Its translation: CSARDYRSGGTEAFF.

The genes are TRBV24-1 and TRBJ2-1; 7 bases agree with TRBD2. The V gene end was trimmed by 4 bases and the J gene end by 8 bases; junction bases not matched to a gene: 16. Germline CDR1 KGHDR, CDR2 SFDVKD. The CDR3 length is 17 residues. CDR3 sequence: CATSDRPFGIAGHEQFF. The CDR3 nucleotides read TGTGCCACCAGTGACAGACCCTTTGGAATAGCGGGCCATGAGCAGTTCTTC.

The chain has TRBV27 and TRBJ2-5; 9 bases agree with TRBD2. This CDR3 has 14 residues. With V trimmed by 2 bases and J by 5 bases, 3 bases remained unmatched. CDR1 and CDR2 (germline): MNHEY, SMNVEV (reference sequence). This CDR3 reads CASSLAGGLETQYF. CDR3 sequence (DNA): TGTGCCAGCAGTTTAGCGGGAGGGCTGGAGACCCAGTACTTC.

This clonotype was counted once. The rearrangement uses TRBV29-1 and TRBJ1-1; a weak D match, TRBD1 (5 bases). The CDR3 totals 13 residues. CDR1 is SQVTM and CDR2 is ANQGSEA in the germline V gene. Between the trimmed V and J ends, which lost 5 bases and 1 base, there was a span of 11 bases. CDR3 sequence: CSVLRRGNTEAFF. Written as DNA, the CDR3 is TGCAGCGTTCTCAGGAGGGGGAACACTGAAGCTTTCTTT.

The J gene is TRBJ1-2, the V gene TRBV30; maybe TRBD1 (5 bases). The CDR3 length is 14 residues. V was clipped by 2 bases and J by 8 bases, with 18 bases between them. CDR1 is GTSNPN and CDR2 is SVGIG in the germline V gene (reference sequence). The CDR3 coding sequence is TGTGCCTGGAGTCCCACCGTGGGGCGTGGAGGCTACACCTTC. It translates to CAWSPTVGRGGYTF.

The chain carries TRBV9 and TRBJ2-2; D remains unclear. The CDR3 length is 15 residues. The V end lost 2 bases, the J end lost 0 bases, and 8 bases lay between the germline ends. The germline V gene encodes CDR1 SGDLS and CDR2 YYNGEE. CDR3 residues: CASSVGSTNTGELFF. The DNA for the CDR3 is TGTGCCAGCAGCGTCGGCAGCACGAACACCGGGGAGCTGTTTTTT.

The chain combines TRBV28 with TRBJ2-2, with 8 bases identical to TRBD2. Germline V CDR1 and CDR2: MDHEN, SYDVKM. The CDR3 sequence is 16 residues long. J lost 9 bases, V lost 1 base, and 10 bases had no gene match. CDR3 bases: TGTGCCAGCAGTTTATCCGCGGGGGGCCGGCACCGGGAGCTGTTTTTT. It translates to CASSLSAGGRHRELFF.

The chain is built from TRBV28 and TRBJ2-7; 9 nucleotides align to TRBD2. V shed 2 bases, J shed 3 bases, and the junction held 8 bases outside the gene matches. This CDR3 has 16 amino acids. CDR1 is MDHEN, CDR2 SYDVKM, per germline. The CDR3 sequence is CASSLSLAGLHYEQYF. In nucleotides, the CDR3 is TGTGCCAGCAGTTTAAGCCTAGCGGGACTACACTACGAGCAGTACTTC.

CDR3 DNA sequence: TGTGCCAGCACCGAACAGGGATATGGCTACACCTTC. Translation gives CASTEQGYGYTF. The gene calls are TRBV6-2 or TRBV6-3 and TRBJ1-2; D is perhaps TRBD1 (6 bases). The CDR3 sequence is 12 residues long. V lost 7 bases to trimming and J lost 5 bases, with 11 bases between them. Germline V gene lookup returns CDR1 MNHEY and CDR2 SVGEGT.

This chain connects TRBV10-3 to TRBJ1-2, with D unclear. The V gene's germline CDR1 is ENHRY and CDR2 SYGVKD. Trimming took off 2 bases at V and 4 bases at J, with 14 bases between the two ends. CDR3 size: 15 residues. In DNA, the CDR3 is TGTGCCATCAGTGAGATCTCCGGCTCCCCCTATGGCTACACCTTC. Its translation: CAISEISGSPYGYTF.

V and J are TRBV7-9 and TRBJ2-7; TRBD1 might be the D (6 bases). There are 14 residues in the CDR3. The V end lost 4 bases, the J end lost 3 bases, and 13 bases lay between the germline ends. In germline, CDR1 is SEHNR, CDR2 FQNEAQ (reference sequence). In DNA, the CDR3 is TGTGCCAGCAGCTCCCCTCGGGACAACTACGAGCAGTACTTC. Translated: CASSSPRDNYEQYF.

This clonotype has a single count. The chain combines TRBV29-1 with TRBJ2-7, with 12 positions matching TRBD2. The trim removed 6 bases at V and 2 bases at J, leaving 2 bases unmatched. The CDR3 runs 13 residues. Germline assignment: CDR1 SQVTM and CDR2 ANQGSEA. The CDR3 spells CSVRTSGTYEQYF. The CDR3 nucleotides are TGCAGCGTACGGACTAGCGGGACCTACGAGCAGTACTTC.

To note about this clonotype: At one of its ends the junction is not consistent with the germline gene, which may arise from a read error. The rearrangement joins TRBV12-3 or TRBV12-4 to TRBJ1-2; tentatively, D is TRBD1 (5 bases). This CDR3 is 12 amino acids long. The CDR3: CASSLSVPGPTF. The CDR3 nucleotides are TGTGCCAGCAGCCTCAGCGTACCGGGGCCAACGTTC.

The chain combines TRBV7-9 with TRBJ2-3, with TRBD2 matching 10 bases. Looked up from germline, CDR1 is SEHNR and CDR2 is FQNEAQ (reference sequence). The trim removed 3 bases at V and 5 bases at J, leaving 8 bases unmatched. The CDR3 runs 16 residues. For the CDR3, the DNA is TGTGCCAGCAGCTTTCCCCAGCGGGAGGGCCAAGATACGCAGTATTTT. Translating gives CASSFPQREGQDTQYF. Looking up the rest from reference TRBV7-9 and TRBJ2-3 gives the full variable domain: DTGVSQNPRHKITKRGQNVTFRCDPISEHNRLYWYRQTLGQGPEFLTYFQNEAQLEKSRLLSDRFSAERPKGSFSTLEIQRTEQGDSAMYLCASSFPQREGQDTQYFGPGTRLTVL.

The CDR3 DNA reads as TGTGCCAGCAGCCCAGCTAGCGGGGGGATGGATACGCAGTATTTT. This translates into CASSPASGGMDTQYF. The chain recombines TRBV28 with TRBJ2-3; 11 bases match TRBD2. The CDR3 contains 15 residues. Trimming cost V 6 bases and J 6 bases; bases outside gene matches: 8. The germline V gene encodes CDR1 MDHEN and CDR2 SYDVKM.

The genes are TRBV19 and TRBJ2-5; 10 bases are shared with TRBD1. After removal of 6 bases from V and 2 bases from J, the junction contained 3 bases not matched to a gene. The CDR3 contains 14 residues. Germline values: CDR1 LNHDA, CDR2 SQIVND (reference sequence). The CDR3 protein is CASRLGQGQETQYF. DNA for the CDR3: TGTGCCAGTAGACTGGGACAGGGGCAAGAGACCCAGTACTTC.

V gene TRBV6-5 combines with J gene TRBJ2-1, with TRBD1 matching 7 bases. Losses at the gene ends were 4 bases for V and 5 bases for J; bases not matched to a gene: 2. The CDR3 loop spans 13 amino acids. Germline CDR1 MNHEY, CDR2 SVGAGI. CDR3 nucleotide sequence: TGTGCCAGCAGTTCGGGACAGCACAATGAGCAGTTCTTC. Its protein is CASSSGQHNEQFF.